The 25 T cell receptor beta chains reported below all come from one sample, sequenced in a study of T-cell reconstitution after alpha-beta-depleted transplantation in children. Unique molecular identifiers were incorporated during preparation of the TCRbeta library. TCRdb recomputed calls from the PCR reads with MiXCR, one row per CDR3 protein. The sample has a few hundred thousand distinct CDR3 sequences, approximately 20% seen once; the top ten hold 3.3%. The sample in question was PBMCs from the stem cell graft donor, obtained from the stem cell graft. The receptors originated from a human donor who donated a stem cell graft to a child with acute lymphoblastic leukemia.

Many counts were recorded for this clonotype. The V call is TRBV29-1, the J call TRBJ2-4, with a tentative D call TRBD1 (6 bases). The CDR3 runs 11 residues. Germline V CDR1 and CDR2: SQVTM, ANQGSEA. The V end lost 5 bases, the J end lost 7 bases, and 9 bases lay between the germline ends. CDR3 in amino acids: CSVRQDNIQYF. The CDR3 DNA reads TGCAGCGTTCGACAGGACAACATTCAGTACTTC. Together with reference TRBV29-1 and TRBJ2-4, the CDR3 gives the full variable domain: SAVISQKPSRDICQRGTSLTIQCQVDSQVTMMFWYRQQPGQSLTLIATANQGSEATYESGFVIDKFPISRPNLTFSTLTVSNMSPEDSSIYLCSVRQDNIQYFGAGTRLSVL.

The chain is built from TRBV20-1 and TRBJ2-2; D gene uncertain. The CDR3 extends over 13 amino acids. The germline CDR1 and CDR2 sequences are DFQATT and SNEGSKA (reference sequence). Trimming took off 1 base at V and 3 bases at J, with 6 bases between the two ends. DNA for the CDR3: TGCAGTGCTAGAGTTGCGCACACCGGGGAGCTGTTTTTT. It translates to CSARVAHTGELFF.

Only a few counts were recorded for this clonotype. The chain links TRBV29-1 to TRBJ2-2; D is uncertain. Germline-derived CDR1 and CDR2 are SQVTM and ANQGSEA. Trimming removed 2 bases at V and 5 bases at J, with 9 bases between. The CDR3 has 13 residues. In nucleotides, the CDR3 is TGCAGCGTTGAATTAAAAGGGACCGGGGAGCTGTTTTTT. Translation gives CSVELKGTGELFF.

This chain links TRBV20-1 with TRBJ2-1; 10 bases map to TRBD2. This CDR3 is 16 amino acids long. Germline-derived CDR1 and CDR2 are DFQATT and SNEGSKA (reference sequence). The trim removed 1 base at V and 3 bases at J, leaving 6 bases unmatched. The CDR3 DNA reads TGCAGTGCTAGAGGAGCGGGACTAGCGAGCTACAATGAGCAGTTCTTC. Translated, it gives CSARGAGLASYNEQFF.

The chain combines TRBV18 with TRBJ2-5; 8 bases align to TRBD1. The V segment lost 4 bases and the J segment 1 base; nucleotides outside the gene matches: 5. The CDR3 length is 15 residues. Per the germline V gene, CDR1 is KGHSH and CDR2 is LQKENI. The CDR3 sequence is CASSLRTGTQETQYF. The DNA of the CDR3 is TGTGCCAGCTCACTAAGGACAGGGACCCAAGAGACCCAGTACTTC.

The chain couples TRBV5-4 to TRBJ2-5; 8 positions agree with TRBD2. The ends lost 5 bases at V and 6 bases at J; junction bases unmatched: 9. Germline-derived CDR1 and CDR2 are SGHNT and YYREEE (reference sequence). The CDR3 runs to 14 residues. CDR3 protein: CASSSPASGQTQYF. In nucleotides, the CDR3 is TGTGCCAGCAGTTCCCCTGCTAGCGGGCAGACCCAGTACTTC. Drawing the rest from reference TRBV5-4 and TRBJ2-5, the complete variable domain is ETGVTQSPTHLIKTRGQQVTLRCSSQSGHNTVSWYQQALGQGPQFIFQYYREEENGRGNFPPRFSGLQFPNYSSELNVNALELDDSALYLCASSSPASGQTQYFGPGTRLLVL.

The chain couples TRBV19 to TRBJ1-1; D gene unclear. CDR1 LNHDA and CDR2 SQIVND come from the germline V gene (reference sequence). The CDR3 is 12 amino acids. The ends were cut back, 7 bases at V and 5 bases at J, with 11 bases in the middle. The CDR3 protein is CASTLGRTEAFF. In nucleotides, the CDR3 is TGTGCCAGTACTCTGGGCAGGACTGAAGCTTTCTTT.

The V gene is TRBV20-1, the J gene TRBJ1-5; the D is unclear. This CDR3 region has 13 residues. V was pared by 0 bases and J by 5 bases, with 8 bases between. Germline lookup yields CDR1 DFQATT and CDR2 SNEGSKA (reference sequence). The CDR3: CSARDIEDQPQHF. The CDR3 DNA follows: TGCAGTGCTAGAGATATAGAGGATCAGCCCCAGCATTTT.

This clonotype was observed a handful of times. The chain couples TRBV7-9 to TRBJ2-1, with D maybe TRBD2 (6 bases). Germline CDR1 SEHNR, CDR2 FQNEAQ (reference sequence). This CDR3 contains 15 residues. Between the trimmed V and J ends, which lost 3 bases and 3 bases, there was a span of 12 bases. The CDR3 loop reads CASSFWLANYNEQFF. In DNA form, the CDR3 reads TGTGCCAGCAGCTTTTGGCTAGCGAACTACAATGAGCAGTTCTTC.

CDR3 residues: CASSSWTGPNEQYF. CDR3 nucleotide sequence: TGTGCCAGCAGTTCTTGGACAGGGCCGAACGAGCAGTACTTC. The chain joins TRBV12-3 or TRBV12-4 to TRBJ2-7, with 8 bases aligning to TRBD1. The CDR3 runs to 14 residues. Trimming cost V 4 bases and J 5 bases; bases outside gene matches: 7.

This clonotype was found a few times. This chain connects TRBV5-6 to TRBJ1-1, with a tentative D call TRBD1 (6 bases). Germline CDR1 and CDR2: SGHDT and YYEEEE. CDR3 length equals 14 residues. The V end was cut by 4 bases, the J end by 4 bases, with 14 bases between. The CDR3: CASSRQAGGTEAFF. Here the CDR3 DNA reads TGTGCCAGCAGCCGACAGGCAGGCGGCACTGAAGCTTTCTTT.

This chain connects TRBV3-1 to TRBJ2-5; D is undetermined. CDR1 LGHDT and CDR2 YNNKEL come from the germline V gene (reference sequence). Trimming took off 3 bases at V and 4 bases at J, with 6 bases between the two ends. This CDR3 comprises 12 residues. The CDR3: CASSHVGETQYF. In nucleotides, the CDR3 is TGTGCCAGCAGCCACGTGGGAGAGACCCAGTACTTC.

The CDR3 coding sequence is TGTGCCAGCAGCTCTTCCGGGGGGGGCACTGAAGCTTTCTTT. It yields the protein CASSSSGGGTEAFF. J is TRBJ1-1 and V is TRBV9, with a weak D call TRBD1 (5 bases). The CDR3 consists of 14 residues. V gave up 4 bases and J gave up 4 bases, with 14 bases separating them. CDR1 and CDR2 from the germline V gene are SGDLS and YYNGEE.

This sequence joins TRBV5-1 and TRBJ2-1, with 7 bases aligning to TRBD2. This CDR3 has 14 amino acids. V gave up 0 bases and J gave up 7 bases; unmatched junction bases: 4. CDR1 and CDR2 (germline): SGHRS, YFSETQ. The CDR3 DNA reads TGCGCCAGCAGCTTGGCGGCGGGAGCAAATGAGCAGTTCTTC. Amino acid sequence: CASSLAAGANEQFF. Full variable domain (missing parts from reference TRBV5-1 and TRBJ2-1): KAGVTQTPRYLIKTRGQQVTLSCSPISGHRSVSWYQQTPGQGLQFLFEYFSETQRNKGNFPGRFSGRQFSNSRSEMNVSTLELGDSALYLCASSLAAGANEQFFGPGTRLTVL.

This clonotype was observed a handful of times. The chain employs TRBV20-1 and TRBJ2-1; 7 nucleotides line up with TRBD2. V shed 0 bases, J shed 8 bases, and the junction held 16 bases outside the gene matches. The germline V gene has CDR1 DFQATT and CDR2 SNEGSKA (reference sequence). The CDR3 totals 17 residues. CDR3 nucleotides: TGCAGTGCTAGAGATTTCGGACTAGGAGTTTCAATCGATGAGCAGTTCTTC. It is translated as CSARDFGLGVSIDEQFF.

The rearrangement joins TRBV6-5 to TRBJ2-3, with TRBD1 matching 10 bases. Germline CDR1 is MNHEY and CDR2 is SVGAGI. The V and J ends lost 2 bases and 4 bases, in that order; junction bases with no gene match: 0. The CDR3 totals 14 residues. For the CDR3, the DNA is TGTGCCAGCAGTTACGGGACAGGGGCAGATACGCAGTATTTT. This sequence encodes CASSYGTGADTQYF.

This clonotype occurred a few times. The chain uses TRBV20-1 and TRBJ2-2; a possible D gene is TRBD2 (5 bases). This CDR3 spans 15 amino acids. Germline CDR1 and CDR2: DFQATT and SNEGSKA (reference sequence). Trimming cost V 0 bases and J 3 bases, with 11 bases left between them. For the CDR3, the DNA is TGCAGTGCTAGAGATCTTGGAGCGGACACCGGGGAGCTGTTTTTT. Translation gives CSARDLGADTGELFF.

This clonotype was observed a few times. V and J are TRBV28 and TRBJ1-5; TRBD1 is a possible D gene (6 bases). V gave up 5 bases and J gave up 0 bases, with 11 bases separating them. The germline V gene has CDR1 MDHEN and CDR2 SYDVKM. This CDR3 spans 15 amino acids. CDR3 nucleotides: TGTGCCAGCAGTGGGGACACGTATAGCAATCAGCCCCAGCATTTT. Its protein is CASSGDTYSNQPQHF.

The chain joins TRBV5-1 to TRBJ2-2; D call uncertain. The CDR3 is made up of 13 amino acids. The germline V gene has CDR1 SGHRS and CDR2 YFSETQ. Trimming took off 3 bases at V and 5 bases at J, with 8 bases between the two ends. This CDR3 reads CASSSGATGELFF. CDR3 nucleotides: TGCGCCAGCAGCTCGGGTGCTACCGGGGAGCTGTTTTTT. Full variable domain (missing parts from reference TRBV5-1 and TRBJ2-2): KAGVTQTPRYLIKTRGQQVTLSCSPISGHRSVSWYQQTPGQGLQFLFEYFSETQRNKGNFPGRFSGRQFSNSRSEMNVSTLELGDSALYLCASSSGATGELFFGEGSRLTVL.

This clonotype came up a few times. The chain combines TRBV27 with TRBJ2-5; D is undetermined. Germline CDR1 MNHEY, CDR2 SMNVEV (reference sequence). The CDR3 totals 14 residues. Trimming took 3 bases from V and 0 from J, leaving 8 bases between them. This CDR3 reads CASSLRQDQETQYF. DNA for the CDR3: TGTGCCAGCAGTTTGAGGCAGGACCAAGAGACCCAGTACTTC.

This clonotype has more than one count but fewer than ten. CDR3: CSVPGIAYEQYF. The CDR3 nucleotides are TGCAGCGTGCCCGGGATCGCCTACGAGCAGTACTTC. The chain employs TRBV29-1 and TRBJ2-7, with a weak D call TRBD2 (5 bases). V shed 6 bases and J shed 2 bases, with 11 bases lying between them. This CDR3 is built from 12 residues. Per germline, CDR1 SQVTM and CDR2 ANQGSEA.

V and J are TRBV3-1 and TRBJ1-6; no clear D gene. With 0 bases removed from V and 0 bases from J, the gap between germline ends came to 12 bases. This CDR3 is 18 amino acids long. Germline V gives CDR1 LGHDT, CDR2 YNNKEL (reference sequence). CDR3 in DNA: TGTGCCAGCAGCCAAGATGAGGGATTGGGCTCCTATAATTCACCCCTCCACTTT. The encoded protein is CASSQDEGLGSYNSPLHF. Supplemented by reference TRBV3-1 and TRBJ1-6, the full variable domain reads DTAVSQTPKYLVTQMGNDKSIKCEQNLGHDTMYWYKQDSKKFLKIMFSYNNKELIINETVPNRFSPKSPDKAHLNLHINSLELGDSAVYFCASSQDEGLGSYNSPLHFGNGTRLTVT.

The J gene is TRBJ1-3, the V gene TRBV12-3 or TRBV12-4; the D is unclear. CDR3 length: 12 residues. The germline V and J ends were trimmed by 7 bases and 4 bases, with 8 bases remaining between them. The CDR3 region has the DNA TGTGCCAGCACTCCAGACGGAAACACCATATATTTT. Amino acids: CASTPDGNTIYF.

This clonotype was detected once. V and J are TRBV18 and TRBJ1-1; TRBD1 aligns across 8 bases. The germline CDR1 and CDR2 sequences are KGHSH and LQKENI. This CDR3 is 15 amino acids long. V dropped 4 bases and J dropped 1; count of bases not matched to a gene: 5. CDR3 nucleotide sequence: TGTGCCAGCTCACGGGACAGGCCTTCGAACACTGAAGCTTTCTTT. Encoded protein: CASSRDRPSNTEAFF. Variable domain in full (rest from reference TRBV18 and TRBJ1-1): NAGVMQNPRHLVRRRGQEARLRCSPMKGHSHVYWYRQLPEEGLKFMVYLQKENIIDESGMPKERFSAEFPKEGPSILRIQQVVRGDSAAYFCASSRDRPSNTEAFFGQGTRLTVV.

This sequence joins TRBV7-6 and TRBJ1-1, with D uncertain. The CDR3 runs to 12 residues. V was shortened by 1 base and J by 10 bases, with 10 bases between the two germline ends. Germline CDR1 reads SGHVS; CDR2 reads FNYEAQ. The CDR3 coding sequence is TGTGCCAGCAGCTTAGTAGGGCCAGCAGCTTTCTTT. Translating it yields CASSLVGPAAFF.